The 13 T cell receptor beta chains presented below share a single source sample, sequenced in a study of monozygotic twins with inflammatory bowel disease (dated by TCRdb to the late 2010s). The library was generated by 5' RACE. Sequenced on an Illumina HiSeq 2500. Reprocessed by TCRdb, the reads give a single entry per CDR3 protein sequence, without DNA. The table for this sample lists 420,000 or so distinct CDR3 sequences. The top ten hold approximately 2.3% of the sample. Sequenced input: blood. The receptors derive from a human donor with ulcerative colitis or Crohn's disease, or a healthy co-twin of an affected twin (not recorded which).

The CDR3 region is CASSQEGRKAEQFF. This chain links TRBV3-1 with TRBJ2-1; TCRdb's D gene call, TRBD1, goes unchecked for lack of DNA. The CDR3 has 14 amino acids. The germline gives CDR1 LGHDT, CDR2 YNNKEL (reference sequence).

The CDR3 spells CASSRQGAGANTGELFF. The V call is TRBV3-1, the J call TRBJ2-2; checking the TCRdb D call of TRBD1 is not possible without DNA. Per germline, CDR1 LGHDT and CDR2 YNNKEL (reference sequence). There are 17 residues in the CDR3. The full variable domain, with the rest looked up from reference TRBV3-1 and TRBJ2-2, is DTAVSQTPKYLVTQMGNDKSIKCEQNLGHDTMYWYKQDSKKFLKIMFSYNNKELIINETVPNRFSPKSPDKAHLNLHINSLELGDSAVYFCASSRQGAGANTGELFFGEGSRLTVL.

The gene calls are TRBV7-9 and TRBJ2-5; TCRdb's D call of TRBD2 is untestable without DNA. The length of the CDR3 is 13 residues. The germline CDR1 and CDR2 sequences are SEHNR and FQNEAQ (reference sequence). CDR3 protein: CASSLAPEGTQYF.

This rearrangement joins TRBV20-1 to TRBJ2-7. Germline CDR1 and CDR2: DFQATT and SNEGSKA (reference sequence). The CDR3 is made up of 13 amino acids. The CDR3 protein is CSARVGLSYEQYF.

The CDR3: CASSQETGANVLTF. This chain connects TRBV28 to TRBJ2-6. The CDR3 runs to 14 residues. Germline values: CDR1 MDHEN, CDR2 SYDVKM.

The rearrangement links TRBV20-1 to TRBJ1-1; TCRdb reports TRBD1, a call that lacks DNA to check it against. Germline lookup yields CDR1 DFQATT and CDR2 SNEGSKA (reference sequence). The CDR3 sequence is 14 residues long. CDR3 amino acids: CSASFRGVDTEAFF.

The CDR3 loop reads CSARQRSDTQYF. J is TRBJ2-3 and V is TRBV29-1; TCRdb indicates TRBD1, and absent DNA this call remains unverified. The CDR3 totals 12 residues. CDR1 is SQVTM and CDR2 is ANQGSEA in the germline V gene.

The chain is built from TRBV15 and TRBJ1-5; TCRdb's D call, TRBD1, is unchecked because there is no DNA. Per the germline V gene, CDR1 is LNHNV and CDR2 is YYDKDF (reference sequence). The CDR3 contains 20 residues. CDR3 protein: CATSREEIWLRQGKGQPQHF.

The genes are TRBV5-1 and TRBJ1-1; TCRdb names TRBD1, which stays unverified in the absence of DNA. Germline V gene lookup returns CDR1 SGHRS and CDR2 YFSETQ. The CDR3 contains 13 residues. CDR3 in amino acids: CASTPDTNTEAFF.

This rearrangement joins TRBV7-9 to TRBJ1-2. From germline, CDR1 is SEHNR and CDR2 FQNEAQ (reference sequence). The CDR3 is 14 residues long. This CDR3 is CASSLKAGNYGYTF. Looking up the rest from reference TRBV7-9 and TRBJ1-2 gives the full variable domain: DTGVSQNPRHKITKRGQNVTFRCDPISEHNRLYWYRQTLGQGPEFLTYFQNEAQLEKSRLLSDRFSAERPKGSFSTLEIQRTEQGDSAMYLCASSLKAGNYGYTFGSGTRLTVV.

The chain combines TRBV5-1 with TRBJ2-1; checking the TCRdb D call of TRBD1 is not possible without DNA. CDR3 length equals 13 residues. Germline loops: CDR1 SGHRS, CDR2 YFSETQ. CDR3 residues: CASSSGQGGEQFF.

This CDR3 is CSATDRVTNEKLFF. J is TRBJ1-4 and V is TRBV20-1; checking the TCRdb D call of TRBD1 is not possible without DNA. Per the germline V gene, CDR1 is DFQATT and CDR2 is SNEGSKA (reference sequence). The CDR3 is 14 residues long.

CDR3 residues: CASSLDPYNEQFF. This sequence joins TRBV11-3 and TRBJ2-1. The CDR3 length is 13 residues. CDR1 is SGHNT and CDR2 is YENEEA in the germline V gene.